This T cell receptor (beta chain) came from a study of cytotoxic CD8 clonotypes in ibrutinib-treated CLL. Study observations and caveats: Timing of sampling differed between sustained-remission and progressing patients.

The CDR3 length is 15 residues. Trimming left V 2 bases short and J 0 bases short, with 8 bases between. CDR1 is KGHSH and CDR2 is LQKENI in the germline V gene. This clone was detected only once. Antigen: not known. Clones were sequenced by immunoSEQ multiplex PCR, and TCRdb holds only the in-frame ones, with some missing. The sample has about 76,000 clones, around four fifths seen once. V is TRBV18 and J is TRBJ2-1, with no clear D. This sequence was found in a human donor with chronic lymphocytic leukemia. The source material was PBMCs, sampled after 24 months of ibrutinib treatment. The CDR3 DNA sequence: TGTGCCAGCTCACCAGGCAGCTACTCCTACAATGAGCAGTTCTTC. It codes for CASSPGSYSYNEQFF.